The sequence of this T cell receptor beta chain was determined in a study of blood T cell repertoires in COVID-19. J was trimmed by 8 bases and V by 4 bases; bases with no gene match: 5. The CDR3 runs 14 residues. Germline-derived CDR1 and CDR2 are LGHDT and YNNKEL (reference sequence). This clone was observed a handful of times. Original analysis: Reference gene primer amplification yielded estimated nucleated cell counts. Method: immunoSEQ multiplex PCR; TCRdb's copy keeps in-frame clones and lacks some. The V and J calls and the clone size are those of that table, but D and trimming were determined from the DNA. The data contain 150,000 to 200,000 clones, about 88% of them singletons.

The receptor was isolated from a woman in her 50s with COVID-19, enrolled during active disease. Sequenced input: peripheral blood. V gene TRBV3-1 (or the pseudogene TRBV3-2) combines with J gene TRBJ1-6, with TRBD1 identical over 7 bases. The CDR3 DNA is TGTGCCAGCAGCCTAGACAGGGCTTATTCACCCCTCCACTTT. Its translation: CASSLDRAYSPLHF.